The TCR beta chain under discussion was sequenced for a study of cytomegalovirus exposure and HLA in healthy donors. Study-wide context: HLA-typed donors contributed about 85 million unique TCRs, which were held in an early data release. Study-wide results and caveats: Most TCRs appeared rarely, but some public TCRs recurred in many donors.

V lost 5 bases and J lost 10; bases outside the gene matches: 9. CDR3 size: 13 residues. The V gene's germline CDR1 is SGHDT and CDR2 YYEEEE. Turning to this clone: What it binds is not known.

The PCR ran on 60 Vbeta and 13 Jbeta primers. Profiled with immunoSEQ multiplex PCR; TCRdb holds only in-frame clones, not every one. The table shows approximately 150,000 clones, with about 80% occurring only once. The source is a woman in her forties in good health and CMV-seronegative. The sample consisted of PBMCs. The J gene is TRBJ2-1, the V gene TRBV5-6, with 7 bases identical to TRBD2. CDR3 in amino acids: CASRHSDGGEQFF. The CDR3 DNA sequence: TGTGCCAGCAGGCACTCGGACGGGGGGGAGCAGTTCTTC.